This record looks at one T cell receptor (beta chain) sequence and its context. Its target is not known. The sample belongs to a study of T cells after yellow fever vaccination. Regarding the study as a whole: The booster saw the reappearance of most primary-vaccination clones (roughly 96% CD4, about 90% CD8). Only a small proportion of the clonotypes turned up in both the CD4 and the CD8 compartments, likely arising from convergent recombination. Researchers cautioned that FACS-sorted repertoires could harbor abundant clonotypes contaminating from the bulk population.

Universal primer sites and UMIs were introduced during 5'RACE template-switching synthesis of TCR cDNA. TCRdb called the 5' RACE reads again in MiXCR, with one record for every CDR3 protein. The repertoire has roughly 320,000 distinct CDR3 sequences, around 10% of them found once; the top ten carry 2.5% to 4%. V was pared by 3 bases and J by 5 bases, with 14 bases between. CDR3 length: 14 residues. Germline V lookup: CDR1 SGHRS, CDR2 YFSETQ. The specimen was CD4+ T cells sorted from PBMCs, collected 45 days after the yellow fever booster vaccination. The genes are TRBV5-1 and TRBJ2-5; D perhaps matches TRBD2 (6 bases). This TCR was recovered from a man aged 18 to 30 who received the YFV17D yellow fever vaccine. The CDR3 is CASSSLAGMETQYF. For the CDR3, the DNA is TGCGCCAGCAGCTCCTTGGCGGGGATGGAGACCCAGTACTTC.